Below are 12 T cell receptor beta chains sequenced from a single sample in a study of blood T cell repertoires in COVID-19. TCRdb's table, derived via immunoSEQ multiplex PCR, lists solely in-frame clones and lacks some. The sample lists roughly 230,000 clones, 83% seen once, with around 6% in the top ten. The sample consisted of peripheral blood. The receptor set was obtained from a human donor in a cohort sampled during active COVID-19.

With respect to this clone: The junction shows a germline mismatch at one end, possibly a read error. The CDR3 sequence: CPSSLGDKRGGTDTQYF. CDR3 coding DNA: TGTCCCAGCAGCTTGGGGGACAAGCGGGGGGGCACAGATACGCAGTATTTT. This chain joins TRBV5-6 and TRBJ2-3; 9 bases agree with TRBD2. Germline-derived CDR1 and CDR2 are SGHDT and YYEEEE. The CDR3 runs to 17 residues.

CDR3 region: CAISEPGQGGEAFF. The CDR3 nucleotides are TGTGCCATCAGTGAGCCTGGACAGGGAGGTGAAGCTTTCTTT. This sequence joins TRBV10-3 and TRBJ1-1; 8 bases fit TRBD1. CDR3 length: 14 residues. Unmatched junction bases numbered 6, after V lost 2 bases and J lost 7 bases. The germline gives CDR1 ENHRY, CDR2 SYGVKD.

The chain employs TRBV9 and TRBJ1-1; 9 positions agree with TRBD1. Germline CDR1 SGDLS, CDR2 YYNGEE. The CDR3 runs to 14 residues. V dropped 4 bases and J dropped 7; count of bases not matched to a gene: 8. Here the CDR3 reads CASSRGQGRDEAFF. Here the CDR3 DNA reads TGTGCCAGCAGCCGGGGACAGGGTCGAGATGAAGCTTTCTTT.

The genes are TRBV6-5 and TRBJ1-3, with D maybe TRBD1 (6 bases). In germline, CDR1 is MNHEY, CDR2 SVGAGI. The CDR3 consists of 15 residues. V was clipped by 6 bases and J by 2 bases, with 14 bases between them. The chain's CDR3 is CASSQTGGPGNTIYF. Here the CDR3 DNA reads TGTGCCAGCAGCCAGACGGGGGGCCCTGGAAACACCATATATTTT.

This clone occurred a few times. The V and J genes are TRBV5-4 and TRBJ1-1; the match to TRBD1 covers 7 bases. The CDR3 spans 14 residues. Losses at the gene ends were 4 bases for V and 5 bases for J; bases not matched to a gene: 8. Germline-derived CDR1 and CDR2 are SGHNT and YYREEE (reference sequence). The CDR3 nucleotides read TGTGCCAGCAGCACGAGACAGGGTTGGACTGAAGCTTTCTTT. Its protein is CASSTRQGWTEAFF.

The chain joins TRBV5-1 to TRBJ2-3; TRBD2 matches 10 bases. From germline, CDR1 is SGHRS and CDR2 YFSETQ. The CDR3 sequence is 15 residues long. Trimming took 4 bases from V and 1 from J; bases not matched to a gene: 3. Here the CDR3 reads CASSRGLAGTDTQYF. The CDR3 bases are TGCGCCAGCAGCCGCGGACTAGCGGGCACAGATACGCAGTATTTT.

The chain carries TRBV18 and TRBJ1-5; possible D gene TRBD1, 6 bases. V was cut by 3 bases and J by 6 bases, with 18 bases left in between. The CDR3 spans 16 residues. Germline lookup yields CDR1 KGHSH and CDR2 LQKENI. The CDR3 region is CASSPPQGSGIQPQHF. Here the CDR3 DNA reads TGTGCCAGCTCACCGCCACAGGGATCGGGCATTCAGCCCCAGCATTTT.

This clone has a single count. At one of its ends the junction is not consistent with the germline gene, which may arise from a read error. The genes are TRBV5-4 and TRBJ1-1; D might be TRBD1 (5 bases). Germline values: CDR1 SGHNT, CDR2 YYREEE (reference sequence). The CDR3 runs 14 residues. The DNA for the CDR3 is TGTGCCAGCAGCCTTGACCAGGGCCACACTGAAACTTTCTTT. Its protein is CASSLDQGHTETFF. The full variable domain, in which reference TRBV5-4 and TRBJ1-1 provide the parts outside the CDR3, is ETGVTQSPTHLIKTRGQQVTLRCSSQSGHNTVSWYQQALGQGPQFIFQYYREEENGRGNFPPRFSGLQFPNYSSELNVNALELDDSALYLCASSLDQGHTETFFGQGTRLTVV.

The gene calls are TRBV6-5 and TRBJ1-4; 7 nucleotides match TRBD1. Unmatched junction bases numbered 8, after V lost 4 bases and J lost 6 bases. Germline V gives CDR1 MNHEY, CDR2 SVGAGI. CDR3 length: 15 amino acids. Here the CDR3 reads CASSSAQGGDEKLFF. As DNA, the CDR3 is TGTGCCAGCAGTTCCGCCCAGGGGGGAGATGAAAAACTGTTTTTT.

This clone appeared once. The CDR3 coding sequence is TGTGCCAGCAGCAACCTAGCGGGGGCGACAGATACGCAGTATTTT. Protein product: CASSNLAGATDTQYF. The chain is built from TRBV7-9 and TRBJ2-3, with 10 bases aligning to TRBD2. V lost 5 bases, J lost 3 bases, and 5 bases stayed unmatched. The CDR3 totals 15 residues. From germline, CDR1 is SEHNR and CDR2 FQNEAQ (reference sequence).

The chain carries TRBV9 and TRBJ1-5; unclear D gene. The CDR3 spans 15 residues. V lost 0 bases, J lost 6 bases, and 13 bases lay in between. Germline assignment: CDR1 SGDLS and CDR2 YYNGEE. CDR3 amino acids: CASSVAGLLGQPQHF. The DNA of the CDR3 is TGTGCCAGCAGCGTAGCAGGCCTACTGGGTCAGCCCCAGCATTTT.

This chain uses TRBV4-1 with TRBJ1-2; 11 bases match TRBD1. After removal of 4 bases from V and 7 bases from J, the junction contained 11 bases not matched to a gene. The CDR3 runs to 16 residues. CDR1 and CDR2 (germline): MGHRA, YSYEKL. As DNA, the CDR3 is TGCGCCAGCAGCCCGGGATGGACAGGGGGCATCCTTGGCTACACCTTC. It is translated as CASSPGWTGGILGYTF.